The clone carrying this T cell receptor beta chain was detected only a few times. The sample comes from a study of T cells in Graves' hyperthyroidism and ophthalmopathy. Whole-study context: Blood was drawn when the patient was first diagnosed and still untreated.

The CDR3 sequence is 13 residues long. Trimming pared 5 bases from V and 6 bases from J, leaving 13 bases between. TCR beta CDR3 region amplification was performed from RNA transcripts. In the first-round RT-PCR of the TCR CDR3, the HTBI primer set was used. Using its own MiXCR run on the multiplex PCR reads, TCRdb lists one record per CDR3 protein. Here the sample spans hundreds of thousands of distinct CDR3 sequences, 38% being singletons. This TCR was recovered from a man aged 18 to 35 with Graves' hyperthyroidism. Input material: blood. This chain joins TRBV12-3 or TRBV12-4 and TRBJ1-2, with D possibly being TRBD1 (6 bases). The chain's CDR3 is CASSPAPGDGYTF. In DNA form, the CDR3 reads TGTGCCAGCAGTCCCGCCCCAGGGGATGGCTACACCTTC.